The 14 T cell receptor beta chains presented below share a single source sample, sequenced in a study of cytomegalovirus exposure and HLA in healthy donors. In the PCR, 60 Vbeta and 13 Jbeta primers were used. TCRdb's table, derived via immunoSEQ multiplex PCR, lists solely in-frame clones and lacks some. The sample lists more than 110,000 clones, about 86% occurring once. The sequenced sample was PBMCs. The receptors stem from a man aged 40-50 years in good health and CMV-seropositive.

DNA of the CDR3: TGTGCCAGCACCTCCGGACTAGCGGGATCAGACGAGCAGTACTTC. It encodes CASTSGLAGSDEQYF. This sequence joins TRBV5-6 and TRBJ2-7; 12 bases fit TRBD2. Germline V gives CDR1 SGHDT, CDR2 YYEEEE. This CDR3 has 15 amino acids. J lost 5 bases, V lost 6 bases, and 9 bases had no gene match. The full variable domain, rest sourced from reference TRBV5-6 and TRBJ2-7, is DAGVTQSPTHLIKTRGQQVTLRCSPKSGHDTVSWYQQALGQGPQFIFQYYEEEERQRGNFPDRFSGHQFPNYSSELNVNALLLGDSALYLCASTSGLAGSDEQYFGPGTRLTVT.

DNA for the CDR3: TGTGCCAGCAGGACCGCCACAGGGCGCGACTACACCTTC. This sequence encodes CASRTATGRDYTF. This chain joins TRBV5-4 and TRBJ1-2; a possible D gene is TRBD1 (6 bases). The CDR3 loop spans 13 amino acids. Germline V gene sequence: CDR1 SGHNT, CDR2 YYREEE (reference sequence). V was trimmed by 5 bases and J by 10 bases, leaving 18 bases between them.

In DNA form, the CDR3 reads TGTGCCGTCTCGCGCCGGGACAGCTCTAACTATGGCTACACCTTC. It yields the protein CAVSRRDSSNYGYTF. The rearrangement joins TRBV10-3 to TRBJ1-2, with 7 bases fitting TRBD1. J lost 0 bases, V lost 11 bases, and 12 bases had no gene match. This CDR3 has 15 amino acids. From germline, CDR1 is ENHRY and CDR2 SYGVKD.

The genes are TRBV5-1 and TRBJ1-3; TRBD1 might be the D (6 bases). The CDR3 spans 15 residues. The V gene's germline CDR1 is SGHRS and CDR2 YFSETQ. V was pared by 4 bases and J by 0 bases, with 11 bases between. CDR3: CASSRTGSSGNTIYF. The DNA of the CDR3 is TGCGCCAGCAGCAGAACAGGGAGCTCTGGAAACACCATATATTTT.

The CDR3 region has the DNA TGCAGCGTTGGGGTGTTGGGGCCGACTGAAGCTTTCTTT. Translating gives CSVGVLGPTEAFF. The chain carries TRBV29-1 and TRBJ1-1; D may be TRBD1 (5 bases). Trimming pared 4 bases from V and 5 bases from J, leaving 14 bases between. The germline gives CDR1 SQVTM, CDR2 ANQGSEA. The CDR3 sequence is 13 residues long.

This chain joins TRBV11-3 and TRBJ2-2; 8 bases agree with TRBD1. CDR3 length equals 16 residues. Losses at the gene ends were 3 bases for V and 3 bases for J; bases not matched to a gene: 6. Germline assignment: CDR1 SGHNT and CDR2 YENEEA. As DNA, the CDR3 is TGTGCCAGCAGCTTTATCAGGGGGCTGGACACCGGGGAGCTGTTTTTT. Translating gives CASSFIRGLDTGELFF.

The chain has TRBV19 and TRBJ2-2, with a possible D match to TRBD1 (5 bases). V was trimmed by 6 bases and J by 6 bases, leaving 14 bases between them. CDR3 length: 14 amino acids. CDR1 is LNHDA and CDR2 is SQIVND in the germline V gene (reference sequence). As DNA, the CDR3 is TGTGCCAGTAGCGGGTACCTAGGGGCCGGGGAGCTGTTTTTT. Translated: CASSGYLGAGELFF.

This clone was observed a handful of times. The CDR3 DNA follows: TGTGCCTGGAGGGGGACTACCGGGACTAGAAGAACCGGGGAGCTGTTTTTT. Protein product: CAWRGTTGTRRTGELFF. The chain combines TRBV30 with TRBJ2-2; 8 bases map to TRBD2. Germline values: CDR1 GTSNPN, CDR2 SVGIG (reference sequence). The CDR3 extends over 17 amino acids. The V and J ends lost 3 bases and 5 bases, in that order; junction bases with no gene match: 14.

The gene calls are TRBV9 and TRBJ1-5, with a tentative D call TRBD1 (5 bases). The V end was cut by 4 bases, the J end by 6 bases, with 17 bases between. This CDR3 region has 15 residues. The germline V gene has CDR1 SGDLS and CDR2 YYNGEE. This CDR3 is CASSPGGEQGQPQHF. The CDR3 region has the DNA TGTGCCAGCAGCCCCGGCGGGGAGCAGGGTCAGCCCCAGCATTTT.

The chain links TRBV15 to TRBJ2-7; 7 nucleotides agree with TRBD1. In germline, CDR1 is LNHNV, CDR2 YYDKDF (reference sequence). There are 16 residues in the CDR3. J was trimmed by 2 bases and V by 0 bases; bases with no gene match: 7. The CDR3 DNA follows: TGTGCCACCAGCAGAGATCGAGGGGGCGGAACCTACGAGCAGTACTTC. Encoded protein: CATSRDRGGGTYEQYF.

The chain recombines TRBV27 with TRBJ2-4; possibly TRBD2 for D (6 bases). Germline CDR1 is MNHEY and CDR2 is SMNVEV (reference sequence). V dropped 3 bases and J dropped 3 bases, with 9 bases sitting between them. This CDR3 contains 14 residues. The CDR3 DNA follows: TGTGCCAGCAGTTTTGGGGGGAACAAAAACATTCAGTACTTC. Encoded protein: CASSFGGNKNIQYF.

This chain uses TRBV27 with TRBJ2-7; TRBD1 might be the D (6 bases). V was pared by 2 bases and J by 4 bases, with 12 bases between. The CDR3 totals 14 residues. Germline loops: CDR1 MNHEY, CDR2 SMNVEV (reference sequence). The CDR3 region has the DNA TGTGCCAGCAGTTTACAGGGGATCGGGTACGAGCAGTACTTC. It specifies CASSLQGIGYEQYF.

V gene TRBV9 combines with J gene TRBJ2-2; 11 bases map to TRBD1. Germline lookup yields CDR1 SGDLS and CDR2 YYNGEE. J gave up 5 bases and V 4 bases, and 4 bases lay outside the gene matches. This CDR3 has 15 amino acids. CDR3 sequence (DNA): TGTGCCAGCAGCACGGGACAGGGGGGGACCGGGGAGCTGTTTTTT. Protein: CASSTGQGGTGELFF.

The gene calls are TRBV19 and TRBJ1-1; maybe TRBD1 (5 bases). Germline values: CDR1 LNHDA, CDR2 SQIVND (reference sequence). Trimming cost V 3 bases and J 3 bases, with 14 bases left between them. This CDR3 has 15 amino acids. In DNA form, the CDR3 reads TGTGCCAGTAGTATCTTGGCAGGGTTGGACACTGAAGCTTTCTTT. It specifies CASSILAGLDTEAFF.